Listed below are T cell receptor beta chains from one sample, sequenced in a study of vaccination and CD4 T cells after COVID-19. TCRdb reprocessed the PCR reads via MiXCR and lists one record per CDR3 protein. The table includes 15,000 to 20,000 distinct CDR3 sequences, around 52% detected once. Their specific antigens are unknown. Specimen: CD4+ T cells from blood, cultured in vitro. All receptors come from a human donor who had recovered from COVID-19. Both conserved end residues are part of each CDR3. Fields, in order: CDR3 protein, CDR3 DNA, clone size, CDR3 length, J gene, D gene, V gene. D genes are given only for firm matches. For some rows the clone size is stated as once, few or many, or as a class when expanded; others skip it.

CATGTDLITQYF TGTGCCACCGGGACAGACCTCATTACGCAGTATTTT - 12 TRBJ2-3 TRBD1 TRBV24-1
CASSLSGRGEKLFF TGTGCCAGCAGTTTAAGCGGTCGGGGGGAAAAACTGTTTTTT - 14 TRBJ1-4 - TRBV27
CASRPGQGTGQKFQPQHF TGTGCCAGTAGGCCGGGACAGGGGACCGGTCAAAAATTCCAGCCCCAGCATTTT - 18 TRBJ1-5 TRBD1 TRBV19
CASSGFGGVFGGYTF TGTGCCAGCAGTGGCTTCGGAGGGGTCTTCGGTGGCTACACCTTC once 15 TRBJ1-2 - TRBV12-3/TRBV12-4
CASSQDWENTEAFF TGTGCCAGCAGCCAAGACTGGGAGAACACTGAAGCTTTCTTT - 14 TRBJ1-1 - TRBV7-2
CSARNSGGIQYEQYF TGCAGTGCTAGGAATAGCGGGGGGATCCAATACGAGCAGTACTTC - 15 TRBJ2-7 TRBD2 TRBV20-1
CASSTRPQGRQPQHF TGTGCCAGCAGCACTCGTCCACAGGGGCGTCAGCCCCAGCATTTT - 15 TRBJ1-5 TRBD1 TRBV28
CASSIVSAGPEAFF TGTGCCAGTAGTATAGTTTCCGCGGGACCTGAAGCTTTCTTT - 14 TRBJ1-1 - TRBV19
CSARVLTSGSYEQYF TGCAGTGCTAGAGTGTTGACTAGCGGCTCCTACGAGCAGTACTTC - 15 TRBJ2-7 TRBD2 TRBV20-1
CSASRQESSYEQYF TGCAGTGCTAGCCGGCAGGAGAGCTCCTACGAGCAGTACTTC - 14 TRBJ2-7 - TRBV20-1
CASSLDRGNSPLHF TGTGCCAGCAGCCTGGACAGGGGTAATTCACCCCTCCACTTT few 14 TRBJ1-6 TRBD1 TRBV11-2
CASSSEQGRNTEAFF TGTGCCAGCAGTTCGGAACAGGGGAGGAACACTGAAGCTTTCTTT few 15 TRBJ1-1 TRBD1 TRBV5-4
CASSLPTINTGELFF TGTGCCAGCAGTTTGCCCACTATTAACACCGGGGAGCTGTTTTTT - 15 TRBJ2-2 - TRBV28
CASSPGPWVGDTQYF TGTGCCAGCAGCCCAGGCCCGTGGGTCGGGGATACGCAGTATTTT - 15 TRBJ2-3 - TRBV7-2
CAWSAVNLANYGYTF TGTGCCTGGAGTGCCGTTAACCTAGCTAACTATGGCTACACCTTC - 15 TRBJ1-2 - TRBV30
CASSNRYGARGAGVQETQYF TGTGCCAGCAGCAATCGTTATGGGGCAAGGGGCGCGGGAGTCCAAGAGACCCAGTACTTC - 20 TRBJ2-5 TRBD2 TRBV6-1
CATSSQTGQTQPQHF TGTGCCACCAGCAGTCAGACAGGGCAAACTCAGCCCCAGCATTTT - 15 TRBJ1-5 TRBD1 TRBV15
CASRQGPLGQGAYGYTF TGTGCCAGCAGGCAAGGCCCTTTGGGACAGGGCGCCTATGGCTACACCTTC - 17 TRBJ1-2 TRBD1 TRBV6-1